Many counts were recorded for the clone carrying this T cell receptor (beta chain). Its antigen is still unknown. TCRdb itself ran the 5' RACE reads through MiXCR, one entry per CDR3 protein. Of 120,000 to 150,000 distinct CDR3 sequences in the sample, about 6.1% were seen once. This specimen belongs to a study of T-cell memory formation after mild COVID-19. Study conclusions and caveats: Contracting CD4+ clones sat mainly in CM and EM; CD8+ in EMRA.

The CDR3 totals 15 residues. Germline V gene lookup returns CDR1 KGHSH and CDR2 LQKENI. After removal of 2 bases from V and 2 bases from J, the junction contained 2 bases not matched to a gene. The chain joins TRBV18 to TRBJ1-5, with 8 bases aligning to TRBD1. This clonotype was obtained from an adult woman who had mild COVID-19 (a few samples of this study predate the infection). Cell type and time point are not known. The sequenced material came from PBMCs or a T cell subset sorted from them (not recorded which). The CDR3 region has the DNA TGTGCCAGCTCACCAGCGGACAGGGGCAATCAGCCCCAGCATTTT. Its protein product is CASSPADRGNQPQHF.